This entry lists 27 T cell receptor beta chains sequenced from one sample in a study of blood T cell repertoires in COVID-19. TCRdb's table, derived via immunoSEQ multiplex PCR, lists solely in-frame clones and lacks some. The sample records approximately 220,000 clones, approximately 81% being singletons. Sequenced material: peripheral blood. These receptors all come from a man in his forties or fifties who had recovered from COVID-19.

This clone was detected once. The rearrangement links TRBV5-6 to TRBJ2-4, with TRBD1 matching over 10 bases. CDR3 size: 15 residues. CDR1 is SGHDT, CDR2 YYEEEE, per germline. V was pared by 4 bases and J by 8 bases, with 9 bases of the junction left unmatched. The CDR3 nucleotides read TGTGCCAGCAGCCCGACAGGGGGCGAACGGCACATTCAGTACTTC. Its protein is CASSPTGGERHIQYF. Supplemented by reference TRBV5-6 and TRBJ2-4, the full variable domain reads DAGVTQSPTHLIKTRGQQVTLRCSPKSGHDTVSWYQQALGQGPQFIFQYYEEEERQRGNFPDRFSGHQFPNYSSELNVNALLLGDSALYLCASSPTGGERHIQYFGAGTRLSVL.

The chain joins TRBV30 to TRBJ2-1, with 7 bases that match TRBD1. J was trimmed by 7 bases and V by 0 bases; bases with no gene match: 0. Germline-derived CDR1 and CDR2 are GTSNPN and SVGIG (reference sequence). The CDR3 has 12 amino acids. CDR3: CAWSVQGNEQFF. The CDR3 DNA reads TGTGCCTGGAGTGTACAGGGGAATGAGCAGTTCTTC.

J is TRBJ2-7 and V is TRBV7-2, with 7 bases identical to TRBD2. The V segment lost 0 bases and the J segment 2 bases; nucleotides outside the gene matches: 4. This CDR3 has 15 amino acids. Germline CDR1 SGHTA, CDR2 FQGNSA. The CDR3 loop is CASSLALLATYEQYF. CDR3 nucleotides: TGTGCCAGCAGCTTAGCGCTACTAGCGACCTACGAGCAGTACTTC.

The rearrangement links TRBV30 to TRBJ2-1, with a possible D match to TRBD2 (6 bases). Germline CDR1 is GTSNPN and CDR2 is SVGIG (reference sequence). The CDR3 sequence is 16 residues long. Trimming took off 0 bases at V and 4 bases at J, with 16 bases between the two ends. The CDR3: CAWSVRRAGFYNEQFF. The CDR3 nucleotides read TGTGCCTGGAGTGTACGGCGGGCGGGGTTTTACAATGAGCAGTTCTTC.

CDR3 bases: TGTGCCAGCAGCTTGGTACGGACTAGCTCCTACAATGAGCAGTTCTTC. The encoded protein is CASSLVRTSSYNEQFF. The chain is built from TRBV5-6 and TRBJ2-1; TRBD2 aligns across 7 bases. In germline, CDR1 is SGHDT, CDR2 YYEEEE. V lost 0 bases and J lost 0; bases outside the gene matches: 3. The CDR3 loop spans 16 amino acids. The entire variable domain, with the rest obtained from reference TRBV5-6 and TRBJ2-1, is as follows: DAGVTQSPTHLIKTRGQQVTLRCSPKSGHDTVSWYQQALGQGPQFIFQYYEEEERQRGNFPDRFSGHQFPNYSSELNVNALLLGDSALYLCASSLVRTSSYNEQFFGPGTRLTVL.

This clone came up a few times. The chain links TRBV12-3 or TRBV12-4 to TRBJ2-7, with D possibly being TRBD1 (5 bases). There are 11 residues in the CDR3. Trimming removed 5 bases from V and 9 bases from J, with 11 bases in between. The CDR3 sequence: CASSPRQRQYF. The CDR3, as DNA: TGTGCCAGCAGTCCGAGACAGCGGCAGTACTTC.

The CDR3: CASSLIPGNTGELFF. The DNA for the CDR3 is TGTGCCAGCAGCTTAATACCAGGGAACACCGGGGAGCTGTTTTTT. The chain carries TRBV7-2 and TRBJ2-2, with unresolved D. CDR3 length: 15 amino acids. The germline V gene encodes CDR1 SGHTA and CDR2 FQGNSA. V was shortened by 2 bases and J by 1 base, with 8 bases between the two germline ends.

V and J are TRBV3-1 (or the pseudogene TRBV3-2) and TRBJ2-1; D perhaps matches TRBD1 (6 bases). The CDR3 contains 16 residues. CDR1 LGHDT and CDR2 YNNKEL come from the germline V gene (reference sequence). V shed 1 base and J shed 4 bases, with 14 bases lying between them. CDR3 nucleotides: TGTGCCAGCAGCCAAGGCGGCAGGGGCAGATACAATGAGCAGTTCTTC. Translated: CASSQGGRGRYNEQFF.

This clone was found once. The chain employs TRBV6-5 and TRBJ2-7; no definite D call. In germline, CDR1 is MNHEY, CDR2 SVGAGI. Trimming took 0 bases from V and 6 from J, leaving 12 bases between them. CDR3 length: 14 amino acids. The CDR3 reads CASSYSSSRPEQYF. CDR3 DNA: TGTGCCAGCAGTTACTCGTCCAGCAGGCCCGAGCAGTACTTC.

This clone was seen just once. The chain has TRBV7-2 and TRBJ2-1; TRBD2 is a possible D gene (5 bases). There are 15 residues in the CDR3. With 5 bases removed from V and 0 bases from J, the gap between germline ends came to 11 bases. Germline V gene sequence: CDR1 SGHTA, CDR2 FQGNSA. CDR3 coding DNA: TGTGCCAGCAGCCCCCCCGGAGGCTCCTACAATGAGCAGTTCTTC. It encodes CASSPPGGSYNEQFF.

The V call is TRBV7-2, the J call TRBJ2-5; D perhaps matches TRBD1 (7 bases). V was cut by 6 bases and J by 1 base, with 15 bases left in between. Germline assignment: CDR1 SGHTA and CDR2 FQGNSA. The CDR3 covers 15 residues. CDR3 loop: CASRWGDSTQETQYF. The DNA of the CDR3 is TGTGCCAGCAGATGGGGGGACAGCACCCAAGAGACCCAGTACTTC.

The rearrangement links TRBV28 to TRBJ2-3, with TRBD2 matching over 10 bases. The CDR3 totals 16 residues. CDR1 and CDR2 from the germline V gene are MDHEN and SYDVKM. The V and J ends lost 1 base and 2 bases, in that order; junction bases with no gene match: 3. The CDR3 is CASSLYLAGDTDTQYF. The CDR3 DNA sequence: TGTGCCAGCAGTTTATACCTAGCGGGGGACACAGATACGCAGTATTTT. Using reference TRBV28 and TRBJ2-3 for the parts outside the CDR3, the full variable domain is DVKVTQSSRYLVKRTGEKVFLECVQDMDHENMFWYRQDPGLGLRLIYFSYDVKMKEKGDIPEGYSVSREKKERFSLILESASTNQTSMYLCASSLYLAGDTDTQYFGPGTRLTVL.

This clone ranks as medium-sized (0.01 to 0.1%). This chain joins TRBV28 and TRBJ2-1; TRBD2 agrees at 8 bases. Germline V gives CDR1 MDHEN, CDR2 SYDVKM. The V gene end was trimmed by 2 bases and the J gene end by 3 bases; junction bases not matched to a gene: 3. The CDR3 consists of 15 residues. The CDR3 is CASSLGSGVYNEQFF. In DNA, the CDR3 is TGTGCCAGCAGTTTAGGTAGCGGGGTCTACAATGAGCAGTTCTTC.

The chain has TRBV5-6 and TRBJ1-1; no clear D. Germline CDR1 and CDR2: SGHDT and YYEEEE. The CDR3 is made up of 14 amino acids. V shed 0 bases and J shed 1 base, with 7 bases lying between them. CDR3 nucleotide sequence: TGTGCCAGCAGCTTGGCCGCCAGGAACACTGAAGCTTTCTTT. This translates into CASSLAARNTEAFF.

The chain joins TRBV19 to TRBJ1-1; D is undetermined. Germline assignment: CDR1 LNHDA and CDR2 SQIVND (reference sequence). The CDR3 extends over 12 amino acids. With 5 bases removed from V and 3 bases from J, the gap between germline ends came to 7 bases. The CDR3 spells CASSGPYTEAFF. The CDR3 bases are TGTGCCAGTAGTGGGCCGTACACTGAAGCTTTCTTT. The variable domain in full, with the rest retrieved from reference TRBV19 and TRBJ1-1, is DGGITQSPKYLFRKEGQNVTLSCEQNLNHDAMYWYRQDPGQGLRLIYYSQIVNDFQKGDIAEGYSVSREKKESFPLTVTSAQKNPTAFYLCASSGPYTEAFFGQGTRLTVV.

On this clone itself: This CDR3 is also generated by other DNA sequences in the sample. This CDR3 reads CASSLRDNEQFF. In nucleotides, the CDR3 is TGTGCCAGCAGTCTCCGGGATAATGAGCAGTTCTTC. This chain connects TRBV28 to TRBJ2-1; tentative D call: TRBD2 (5 bases). V was trimmed by 5 bases and J by 7 bases, leaving 9 bases between them. Germline CDR1 MDHEN, CDR2 SYDVKM. The CDR3 runs 12 residues.

The chain carries TRBV19 and TRBJ1-4; D uncertain. V was trimmed by 9 bases and J by 0 bases, leaving 17 bases between them. CDR1 is LNHDA, CDR2 SQIVND, per germline (reference sequence). CDR3 length equals 16 residues. CDR3 sequence reads: CASTRRVGPTNEKLFF. CDR3 nucleotide sequence: TGTGCCAGCACCCGTCGAGTGGGCCCAACTAATGAAAAACTGTTTTTT.

This rearrangement joins TRBV28 to TRBJ2-1; 12 bases fit TRBD1. Trimming removed 6 bases from V and 9 bases from J; junction bases left unmatched: 9. CDR3 length equals 15 residues. Germline V gene lookup returns CDR1 MDHEN and CDR2 SYDVKM. CDR3 sequence (DNA): TGTGCCAGCAGCGAAGCAGGGACAGGGGGCGGTGAGCAGTTCTTC. Translated: CASSEAGTGGGEQFF. The variable domain in full, with the rest retrieved from reference TRBV28 and TRBJ2-1, is DVKVTQSSRYLVKRTGEKVFLECVQDMDHENMFWYRQDPGLGLRLIYFSYDVKMKEKGDIPEGYSVSREKKERFSLILESASTNQTSMYLCASSEAGTGGGEQFFGPGTRLTVL.

The chain couples TRBV9 to TRBJ1-2; D is undetermined. The length of the CDR3 is 17 residues. V lost 0 bases, J lost 0 bases, and 15 bases lay in between. Looked up from germline, CDR1 is SGDLS and CDR2 is YYNGEE. For the CDR3, the DNA is TGTGCCAGCAGCGTAGGTCGCCAGGTCCCTTCTAACTATGGCTACACCTTC. It encodes CASSVGRQVPSNYGYTF.

The chain recombines TRBV5-4 with TRBJ2-7; the D gene is possibly TRBD2 (7 bases). This CDR3 comprises 16 residues. The V end lost 3 bases, the J end lost 2 bases, and 18 bases lay between the germline ends. Germline V gene sequence: CDR1 SGHNT, CDR2 YYREEE (reference sequence). DNA of the CDR3: TGTGCCAGCAGCTGGGGGGGGCGGTTAGGCGCCTACGAGCAGTACTTC. This translates into CASSWGGRLGAYEQYF.

J is TRBJ2-7 and V is TRBV29-1; 7 bases are shared with TRBD2. The CDR3 is made up of 15 amino acids. Germline values: CDR1 SQVTM, CDR2 ANQGSEA. The junction had 10 bases not matched to a gene; V was cut back by 4 bases and J by 1 base. This chain's CDR3 is CSVATGLRMSYEQYF. CDR3 bases: TGCAGCGTTGCAACGGGACTACGTATGTCCTACGAGCAGTACTTC.

V usage is TRBV6-2 or TRBV6-3 and J usage is TRBJ2-1; tentative D call: TRBD2 (5 bases). Germline CDR1 MNHEY, CDR2 SVGEGT. The CDR3 totals 14 residues. Trimming left V 5 bases short and J 7 bases short, with 15 bases between. CDR3 protein: CASSHRTGTNEQFF. For the CDR3, the DNA is TGTGCCAGCAGTCATCGGACTGGAACTAATGAGCAGTTCTTC.

The chain joins TRBV27 to TRBJ2-7, with 7 nucleotides matching TRBD1. The CDR3 runs to 15 residues. The germline gives CDR1 MNHEY, CDR2 SMNVEV (reference sequence). V lost 4 bases, J lost 3 bases, and 9 bases stayed unmatched. CDR3 residues: CASSSLHRGGYEQYF. The CDR3 region has the DNA TGTGCCAGCAGTTCCCTTCACAGGGGCGGCTACGAGCAGTACTTC.

J is TRBJ2-3 and V is TRBV6-1; possibly TRBD1 for D (6 bases). Trimming cost V 0 bases and J 6 bases, with 16 bases left between them. Germline CDR1 and CDR2: MNHNS and SASEGT. This CDR3 has 16 amino acids. The DNA of the CDR3 is TGTGCCAGCAGTGAAGCGCGATCAGGGGTACGTGATACGCAGTATTTT. This sequence encodes CASSEARSGVRDTQYF.

The chain links TRBV16 to TRBJ2-5; D is ambiguous. Trimming left V 0 bases short and J 1 base short, with 9 bases between. The CDR3 loop spans 15 amino acids. CDR1 is KGHSY and CDR2 is FQNENV in the germline V gene. The CDR3, as DNA: TGTGCCAGCAGCCAATCTGCAGGCCTCCAAGAGACCCAGTACTTC. It is translated as CASSQSAGLQETQYF.

The chain couples TRBV7-4 to TRBJ1-5, with 7 bases identical to TRBD1. The CDR3 loop spans 16 amino acids. V lost 2 bases, J lost 0 bases, and 4 bases stayed unmatched. In germline, CDR1 is SGHVT, CDR2 SQSDAQ. This chain's CDR3 is CASSLIYRGSNQPQHF. Written as DNA, the CDR3 is TGTGCCAGCAGCTTAATATACAGGGGTAGCAATCAGCCCCAGCATTTT.

The chain has TRBV2 and TRBJ2-1; 11 nucleotides line up with TRBD2. The ends lost 6 bases at V and 12 bases at J; junction bases unmatched: 13. Germline lookup yields CDR1 SNHLY and CDR2 FYNNEI. CDR3 length: 15 residues. DNA for the CDR3: TGTGCCAGCAGAACCGGGACTAGCGGCTCCCATAGGCAGTTCTTC. Translation gives CASRTGTSGSHRQFF.